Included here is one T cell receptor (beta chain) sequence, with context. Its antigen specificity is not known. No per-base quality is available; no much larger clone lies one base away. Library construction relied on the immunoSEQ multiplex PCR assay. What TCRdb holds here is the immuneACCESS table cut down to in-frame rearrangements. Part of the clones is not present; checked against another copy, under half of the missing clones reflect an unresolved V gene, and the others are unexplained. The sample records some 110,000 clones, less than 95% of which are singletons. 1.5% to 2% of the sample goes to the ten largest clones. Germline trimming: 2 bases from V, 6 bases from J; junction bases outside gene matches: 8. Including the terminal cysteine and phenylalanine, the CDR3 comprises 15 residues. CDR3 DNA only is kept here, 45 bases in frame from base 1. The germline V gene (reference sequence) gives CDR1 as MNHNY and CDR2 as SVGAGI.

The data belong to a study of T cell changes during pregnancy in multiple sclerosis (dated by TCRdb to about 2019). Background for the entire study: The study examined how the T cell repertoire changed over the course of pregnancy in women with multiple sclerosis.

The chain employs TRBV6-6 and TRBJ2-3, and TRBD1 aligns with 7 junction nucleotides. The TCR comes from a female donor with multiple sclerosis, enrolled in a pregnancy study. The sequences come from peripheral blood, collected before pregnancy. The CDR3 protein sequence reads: CASSYPTGAGDTQYF. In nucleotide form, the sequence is TGTGCCAGCAGTTACCCAACAGGGGCCGGGGATACGCAGTATTTT.